This T cell receptor beta chain was retrieved from a study of cytomegalovirus exposure and HLA in healthy donors. V gave up 1 base and J gave up 3 bases, with 14 bases separating them. This CDR3 has 15 residues. Germline-derived CDR1 and CDR2 are SGHRS and YFSETQ. Broader study findings: A later look showed TCR association rates differing by HLA locus, highest for DRB1 and lowest for HLA-C.

This PCR relied on a set of 60 Vbeta primers and 13 Jbeta primers. The data were produced by immunoSEQ multiplex PCR, yet TCRdb's version contains in-frame clones alone and is incomplete. The sample carries 150,000 to 200,000 clones, 79% recorded once. This clone was seen a single time. As yet, its antigen is unknown. The sample was PBMCs. This receptor was identified in a woman between 35 and 50 years old in good health and CMV-seronegative. This chain connects TRBV5-1 to TRBJ2-7; maybe TRBD1 (5 bases). The CDR3, as DNA: TGCGCCAGCAGCTTGAATCCAGGGTTAAACTACGAGCAGTACTTC. Residues: CASSLNPGLNYEQYF. The full variable domain, completed using reference TRBV5-1 and TRBJ2-7, is KAGVTQTPRYLIKTRGQQVTLSCSPISGHRSVSWYQQTPGQGLQFLFEYFSETQRNKGNFPGRFSGRQFSNSRSEMNVSTLELGDSALYLCASSLNPGLNYEQYFGPGTRLTVT.